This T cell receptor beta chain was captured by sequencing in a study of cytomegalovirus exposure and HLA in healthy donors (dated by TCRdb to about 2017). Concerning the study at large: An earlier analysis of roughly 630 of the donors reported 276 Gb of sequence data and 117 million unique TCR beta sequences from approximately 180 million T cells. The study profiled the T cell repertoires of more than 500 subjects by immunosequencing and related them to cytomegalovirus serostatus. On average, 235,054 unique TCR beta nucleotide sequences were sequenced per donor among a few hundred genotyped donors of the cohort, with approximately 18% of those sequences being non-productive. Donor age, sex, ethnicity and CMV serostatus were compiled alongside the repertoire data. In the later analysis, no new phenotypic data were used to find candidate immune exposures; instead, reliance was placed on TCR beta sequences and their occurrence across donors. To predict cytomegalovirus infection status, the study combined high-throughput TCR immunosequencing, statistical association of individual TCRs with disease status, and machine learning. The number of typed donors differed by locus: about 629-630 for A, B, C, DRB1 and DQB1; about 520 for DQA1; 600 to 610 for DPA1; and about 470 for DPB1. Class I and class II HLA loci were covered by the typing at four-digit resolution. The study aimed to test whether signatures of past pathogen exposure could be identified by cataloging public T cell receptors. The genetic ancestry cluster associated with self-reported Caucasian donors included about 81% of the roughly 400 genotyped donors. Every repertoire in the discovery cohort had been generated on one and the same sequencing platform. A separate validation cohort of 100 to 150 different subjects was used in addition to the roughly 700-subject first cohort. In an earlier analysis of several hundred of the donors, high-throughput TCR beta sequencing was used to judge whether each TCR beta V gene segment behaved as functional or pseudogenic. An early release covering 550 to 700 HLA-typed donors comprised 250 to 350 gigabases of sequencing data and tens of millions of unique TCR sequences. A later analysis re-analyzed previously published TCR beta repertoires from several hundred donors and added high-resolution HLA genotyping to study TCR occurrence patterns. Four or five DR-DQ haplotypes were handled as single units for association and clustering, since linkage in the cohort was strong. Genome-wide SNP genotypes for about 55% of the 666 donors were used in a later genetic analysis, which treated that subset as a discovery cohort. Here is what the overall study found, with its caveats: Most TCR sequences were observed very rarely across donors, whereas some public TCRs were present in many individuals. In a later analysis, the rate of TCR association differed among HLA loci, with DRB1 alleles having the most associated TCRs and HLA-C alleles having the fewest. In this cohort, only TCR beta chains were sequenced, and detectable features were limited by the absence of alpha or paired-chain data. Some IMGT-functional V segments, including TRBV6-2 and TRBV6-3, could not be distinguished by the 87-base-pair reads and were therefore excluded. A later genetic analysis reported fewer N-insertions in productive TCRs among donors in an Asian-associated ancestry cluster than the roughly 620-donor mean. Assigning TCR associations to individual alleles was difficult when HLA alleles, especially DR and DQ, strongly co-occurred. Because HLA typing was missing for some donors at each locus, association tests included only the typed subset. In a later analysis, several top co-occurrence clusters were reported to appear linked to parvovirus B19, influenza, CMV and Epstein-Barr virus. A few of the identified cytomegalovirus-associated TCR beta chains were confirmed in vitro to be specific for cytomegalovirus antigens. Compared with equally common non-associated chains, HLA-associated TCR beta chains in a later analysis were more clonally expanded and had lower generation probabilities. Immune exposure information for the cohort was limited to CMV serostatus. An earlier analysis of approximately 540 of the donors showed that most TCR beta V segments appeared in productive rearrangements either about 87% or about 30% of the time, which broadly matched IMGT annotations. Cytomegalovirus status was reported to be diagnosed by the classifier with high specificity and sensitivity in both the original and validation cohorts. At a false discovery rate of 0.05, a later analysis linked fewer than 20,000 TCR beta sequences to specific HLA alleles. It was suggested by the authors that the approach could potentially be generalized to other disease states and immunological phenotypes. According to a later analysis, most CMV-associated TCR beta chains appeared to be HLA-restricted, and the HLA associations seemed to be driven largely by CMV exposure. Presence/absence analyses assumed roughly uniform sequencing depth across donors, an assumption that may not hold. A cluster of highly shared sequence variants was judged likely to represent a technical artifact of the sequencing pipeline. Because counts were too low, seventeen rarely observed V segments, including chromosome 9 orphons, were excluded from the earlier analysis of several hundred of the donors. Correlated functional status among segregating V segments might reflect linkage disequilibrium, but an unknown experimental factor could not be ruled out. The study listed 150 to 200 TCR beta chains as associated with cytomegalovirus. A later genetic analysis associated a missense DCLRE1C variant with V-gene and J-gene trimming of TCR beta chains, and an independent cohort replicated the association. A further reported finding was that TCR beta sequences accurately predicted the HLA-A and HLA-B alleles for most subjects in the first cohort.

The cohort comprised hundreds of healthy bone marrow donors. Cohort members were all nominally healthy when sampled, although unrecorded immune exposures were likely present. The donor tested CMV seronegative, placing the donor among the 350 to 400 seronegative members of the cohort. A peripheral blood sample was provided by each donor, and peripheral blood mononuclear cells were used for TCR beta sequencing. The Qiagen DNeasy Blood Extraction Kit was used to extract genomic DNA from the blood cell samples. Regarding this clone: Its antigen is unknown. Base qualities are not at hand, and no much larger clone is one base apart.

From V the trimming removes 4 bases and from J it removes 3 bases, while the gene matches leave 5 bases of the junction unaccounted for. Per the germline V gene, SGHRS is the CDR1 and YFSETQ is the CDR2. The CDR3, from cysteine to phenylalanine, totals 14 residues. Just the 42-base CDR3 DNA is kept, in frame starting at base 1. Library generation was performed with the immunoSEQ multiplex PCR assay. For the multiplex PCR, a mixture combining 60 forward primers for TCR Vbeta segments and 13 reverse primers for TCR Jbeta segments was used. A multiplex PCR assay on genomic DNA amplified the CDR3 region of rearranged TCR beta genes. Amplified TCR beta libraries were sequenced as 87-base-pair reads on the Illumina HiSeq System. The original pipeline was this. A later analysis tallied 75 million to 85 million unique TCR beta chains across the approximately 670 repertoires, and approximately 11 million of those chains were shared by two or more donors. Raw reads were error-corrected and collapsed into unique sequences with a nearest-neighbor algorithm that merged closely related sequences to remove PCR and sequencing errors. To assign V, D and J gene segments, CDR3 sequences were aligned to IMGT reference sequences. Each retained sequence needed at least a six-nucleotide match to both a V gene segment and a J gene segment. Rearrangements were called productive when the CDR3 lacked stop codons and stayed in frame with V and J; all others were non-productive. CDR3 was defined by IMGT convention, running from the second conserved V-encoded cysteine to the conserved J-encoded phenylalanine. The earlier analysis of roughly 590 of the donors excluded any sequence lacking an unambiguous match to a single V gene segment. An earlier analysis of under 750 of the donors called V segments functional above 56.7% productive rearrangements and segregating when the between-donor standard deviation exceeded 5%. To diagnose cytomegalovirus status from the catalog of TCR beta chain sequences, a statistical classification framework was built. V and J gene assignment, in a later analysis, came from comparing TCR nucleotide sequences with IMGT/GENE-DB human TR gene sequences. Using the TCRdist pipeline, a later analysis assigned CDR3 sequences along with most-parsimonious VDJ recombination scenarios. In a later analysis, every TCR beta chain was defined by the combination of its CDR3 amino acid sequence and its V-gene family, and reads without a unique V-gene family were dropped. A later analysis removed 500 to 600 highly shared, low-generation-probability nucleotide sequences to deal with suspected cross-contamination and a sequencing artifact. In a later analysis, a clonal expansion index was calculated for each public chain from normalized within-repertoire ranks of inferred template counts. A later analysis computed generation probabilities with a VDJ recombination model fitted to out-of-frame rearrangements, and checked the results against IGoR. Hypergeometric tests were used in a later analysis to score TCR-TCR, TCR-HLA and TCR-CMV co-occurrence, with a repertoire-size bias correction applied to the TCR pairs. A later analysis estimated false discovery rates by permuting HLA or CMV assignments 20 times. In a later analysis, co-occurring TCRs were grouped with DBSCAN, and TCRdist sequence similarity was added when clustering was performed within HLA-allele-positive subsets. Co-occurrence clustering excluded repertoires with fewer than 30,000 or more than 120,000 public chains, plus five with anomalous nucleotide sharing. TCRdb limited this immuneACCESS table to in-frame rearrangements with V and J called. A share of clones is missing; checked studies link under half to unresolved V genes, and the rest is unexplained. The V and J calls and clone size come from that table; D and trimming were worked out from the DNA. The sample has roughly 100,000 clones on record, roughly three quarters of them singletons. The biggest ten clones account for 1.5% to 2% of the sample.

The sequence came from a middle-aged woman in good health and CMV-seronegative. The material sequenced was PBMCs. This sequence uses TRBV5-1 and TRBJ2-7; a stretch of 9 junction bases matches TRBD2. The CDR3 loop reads CASSLAGGGYEQYF. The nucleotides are TGCGCCAGCAGCCTGGCGGGAGGGGGCTACGAGCAGTACTTC.